This T cell receptor beta chain stems from a study of tumor-infiltrating lymphocytes in primary liver carcinoma. Germline DNA was also extracted, while the blood RNA originated from unsorted whole blood. The CDR3 runs 13 residues. Germline CDR1 is LNHNV and CDR2 is YYDKDF (reference sequence). The germline V and J ends were trimmed by 4 bases and 4 bases, with 10 bases remaining between them. Starting material of about 480 ng total RNA yielded TCR beta cDNA via a constant-region primer. The TCR beta library was amplified through three nested multiplex PCR rounds in a modified ARM-PCR procedure. Primers for the first two PCR rounds were TRBV1-TRBV30 forward primers and a C-beta reverse primer (roughly 10 cycles per round). One entry per CDR3 protein results from TCRdb running MiXCR on the multiplex PCR reads. The sample shows about 200,000 distinct CDR3 sequences, about two thirds of them seen only once.

The chain uses TRBV15 and TRBJ1-2, with D possibly matching TRBD1 (5 bases). This clonotype was obtained from a woman aged 55-75 years with primary liver carcinoma and hepatitis B virus infection. The sample consisted of peripheral blood. CDR3: CATSTRDLYGYTF. In nucleotides, the CDR3 is TGTGCCACCAGCACCCGGGACCTCTATGGCTACACCTTC.